The clone carrying this T cell receptor beta chain showed up just a few times. Its antigen remains unidentified. The V and J ends lost 2 bases and 3 bases respectively, with 14 bases between them. The V gene's germline CDR1 is SNHLY and CDR2 FYNNEI. The CDR3 consists of 15 residues. These data belong to a study of T-cell reconstitution after alpha-beta-depleted transplantation in children. A TCRbeta library incorporating unique molecular identifiers was prepared. MiXCR, applied by TCRdb to the PCR reads, yields one record per CDR3 protein. The sample contains under 250,000 distinct CDR3 sequences, 20% to 30% of which appear only once. Study-level results: Approximately two months post-transplant, alpha-beta T cells reportedly originated from several hundred expanded graft clones. Surviving recipient cells, namely T cells and thymic progenitors, were the source of high day-60 TCRbeta diversity in some patients. T-cell counts and diversity at one year post-transplant came mainly from newly produced T cells.

The chain recombines TRBV2 with TRBJ2-7; no clear D. The receptor comes from a female patient between 2 and 15 years old who had a stem cell transplant for congenital amegakaryocytic thrombocytopenia, so the T cells may come from the graft donor. Sequencing was performed on PBMCs, mostly from graft donor cells, taken 360 days after TCRalphabeta/CD19-depleted stem cell transplant. The CDR3 coding sequence is TGTGCCAGCAGTGAACGCTCCCCCGGGTACTACGAGCAGTACTTC. Its protein is CASSERSPGYYEQYF.